The 12 T cell receptor beta chains in this list originate from one sample, sequenced in a study of T cells in Graves' hyperthyroidism and ophthalmopathy. Authors of the study amplified TCR beta CDR3 regions from RNA transcripts. First-round RT-PCR with HTBI primers amplified the TCR CDR3 region. Each CDR3 protein is one row after TCRdb ran MiXCR on the multiplex PCR reads. The sample lists around 700,000 distinct CDR3 sequences; over 15% were seen once. The specimen sequenced was blood. All receptors derive from a woman in her forties or fifties with Graves' hyperthyroidism that later progressed to Graves' ophthalmopathy.

At least ten counts were recorded for this clonotype. The genes are TRBV29-1 and TRBJ2-3; D unresolved. Trimming removed 3 bases at V and 1 base at J, with 11 bases between. The CDR3 is 14 amino acids. The germline gives CDR1 SQVTM, CDR2 ANQGSEA. The CDR3 DNA is TGCAGCGTTGAGTGGCCACGGGGCACAGATACGCAGTATTTT. It codes for CSVEWPRGTDTQYF.

The sample holds many counts of this clonotype. One junction end disagrees with the germline gene, perhaps due to a read error. The rearrangement links TRBV6-1 to TRBJ2-1; D may correspond to TRBD1 or TRBD2 (6 bases each). CDR1 is MNHNS and CDR2 is SASEGT in the germline V gene. The CDR3 loop spans 15 amino acids. The CDR3 here is CASSEGGTPGNEQFF. CDR3 DNA sequence: TGTGCCAGCAGCGAAGGGGGGACCCCGGGCAATGAGCAGTTCTTC.

V gene TRBV6-1 combines with J gene TRBJ2-3; the D is unclear. Germline V gives CDR1 MNHNS, CDR2 SASEGT. Trimming removed 5 bases from V and 2 bases from J, with 11 bases in between. This CDR3 has 14 amino acids. CDR3 nucleotide sequence: TGTGCCAGCAGTCAGAAGCATACCACAGATACGCAGTATTTT. This sequence encodes CASSQKHTTDTQYF.

J is TRBJ2-4 and V is TRBV9, with D hard to call. V lost 0 bases, J lost 6 bases, and 13 bases lay in between. Germline loops: CDR1 SGDLS, CDR2 YYNGEE. CDR3 length equals 15 residues. CDR3 DNA: TGTGCCAGCAGCGTAGGCCCCACGGAGCCAAACATTCAGTACTTC. Translating it yields CASSVGPTEPNIQYF.

This clonotype was counted many times. V and J are TRBV20-1 and TRBJ2-3; D might be TRBD2 (6 bases). The germline V gene encodes CDR1 DFQATT and CDR2 SNEGSKA (reference sequence). This CDR3 has 13 amino acids. The V and J ends lost 6 bases and 2 bases respectively, with 12 bases between them. The CDR3 reads CSAGLGYTDTQYF. The CDR3 DNA reads TGCAGTGCGGGACTGGGGTACACAGATACGCAGTATTTT.

The DNA for the CDR3 is TGTGCCAGCAGCACCCTAGGGACAGGGACCTACGAGCAGTACTTC. Translated: CASSTLGTGTYEQYF. This chain links TRBV9 with TRBJ2-7, with 9 positions matching TRBD1. The CDR3 length is 15 residues. The germline V gene encodes CDR1 SGDLS and CDR2 YYNGEE. Unmatched junction bases numbered 7, after V lost 4 bases and J lost 2 bases.

This clonotype was recorded many times. One junction end does not reproduce the germline sequence, and a read error may be involved. The V gene is TRBV20-1, the J gene TRBJ1-5; D gene uncertain. The CDR3 consists of 13 residues. Germline V gene sequence: CDR1 DFQATT, CDR2 SNEGSKA (reference sequence). The CDR3 loop is CSARVLPLGPQHF. In nucleotides, the CDR3 is TGCAGTGCCAGAGTCCTGCCCTTGGGGCCCCAGCATTTT.

This clonotype was detected only a few times. The chain recombines TRBV20-1 with TRBJ2-2, with D tentatively TRBD2 (5 bases). The CDR3 totals 17 residues. Germline loops: CDR1 DFQATT, CDR2 SNEGSKA (reference sequence). V was cut by 2 bases and J by 4 bases, with 20 bases left in between. The CDR3 sequence is CSARRDPGKAGTGELFF. CDR3 in DNA: TGCAGTGCTAGAAGGGATCCGGGGAAGGCAGGCACCGGGGAGCTGTTTTTT.

This clonotype was seen more than once but under ten times. The chain joins TRBV11-3 to TRBJ1-2, with TRBD1 identical over 7 bases. With V trimmed by 5 bases and J by 6 bases, 9 bases remained unmatched. This CDR3 has 14 residues. The germline gives CDR1 SGHNT, CDR2 YENEEA. CDR3 DNA: TGTGCCAGCAGCCCTATACAGGGGATTGATGGCTACACCTTC. Amino acids: CASSPIQGIDGYTF. The full variable domain, completed using reference TRBV11-3 and TRBJ1-2, is EAGVVQSPRYKIIEKKQPVAFWCNPISGHNTLYWYLQNLGQGPELLIRYENEEAVDDSQLPKDRFSAERLKGVDSTLKIQPAELGDSAVYLCASSPIQGIDGYTFGSGTRLTVV.

The V and J genes are TRBV7-9 and TRBJ1-1; TRBD1 is a possible D gene (6 bases). V lost 7 bases and J lost 0, with 12 bases in between. The CDR3 extends over 14 amino acids. Germline V gene data show CDR1 as SEHNR and CDR2 as FQNEAQ (reference sequence). CDR3 region: CASIGTPMNTEAFF. The CDR3 DNA reads TGTGCCAGCATTGGGACACCCATGAACACTGAAGCTTTCTTT.

This clonotype occurred a few times. The rearrangement joins TRBV10-3 to TRBJ2-3; TRBD2 might be the D (7 bases). The CDR3 length is 15 residues. Trimming pared 7 bases from V and 4 bases from J, leaving 18 bases between. CDR1 and CDR2 from the germline V gene are ENHRY and SYGVKD. In nucleotides, the CDR3 is TGTGCCATCACCGGGGAAGGGGGGGACGCAGATACGCAGTATTTT. Translating it yields CAITGEGGDADTQYF.

This chain connects TRBV6-2 or TRBV6-3 to TRBJ2-7; D is unresolved. Trimming pared 5 bases from V and 1 base from J, leaving 15 bases between. The CDR3 has 15 amino acids. The germline V gene encodes CDR1 MNHEY and CDR2 SVGEGT. CDR3 nucleotides: TGTGCCAGCAGTGAAGAGAAAGACCCTTCCTACGAGCAGTACTTC. This encodes CASSEEKDPSYEQYF.